This T cell receptor beta chain was identified in a study of cytomegalovirus exposure and HLA in healthy donors. Study conclusions and caveats: Most observed TCR sequences were rare, whereas some public TCRs were detected in many donors. It was only CMV serostatus that was available as immune exposure information.

CDR1 is MNHEY, CDR2 SMNVEV, per germline (reference sequence). CDR3 size: 15 residues. Trimming cost V 6 bases and J 2 bases; bases outside gene matches: 5. A word on this clone: Its antigen is currently unknown.

The primer mix had 60 Vbeta and 13 Jbeta primers. Per the original data handling: An analysis that came later counted 77 million or so unique TCR beta chains, roughly 11 million shared. Libraries were prepared by immunoSEQ multiplex PCR; TCRdb keeps only in-frame clonotypes and omits some of them. The V and J calls and clone size were taken over from that table, and D and trimming were inferred from the DNA. There are about 140,000 clones in the sample; around 73% occur only once, and 2.5% to 3.5% lies in the top ten. The sequence derives from a female donor in good health and CMV-seronegative. The chain is built from TRBV27 and TRBJ2-7; 12 bases fit TRBD1. The sequenced material came from PBMCs. In DNA, the CDR3 is TGTGCCAGCAGCCGGGACAGGGGGCGCACCTACGAGCAGTACTTC. This gives the protein CASSRDRGRTYEQYF.